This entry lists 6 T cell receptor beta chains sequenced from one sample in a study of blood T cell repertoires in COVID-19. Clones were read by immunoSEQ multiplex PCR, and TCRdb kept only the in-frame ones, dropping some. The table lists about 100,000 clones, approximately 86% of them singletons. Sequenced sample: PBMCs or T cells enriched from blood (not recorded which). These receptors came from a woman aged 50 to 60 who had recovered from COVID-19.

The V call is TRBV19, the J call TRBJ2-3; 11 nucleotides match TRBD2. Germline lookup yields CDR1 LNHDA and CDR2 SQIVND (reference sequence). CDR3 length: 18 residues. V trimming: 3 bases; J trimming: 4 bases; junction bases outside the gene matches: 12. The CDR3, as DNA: TGTGCCAGTAGTATCCAGGGACTAGCGGTCAGTCGCCCAGATACGCAGTATTTT. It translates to CASSIQGLAVSRPDTQYF.

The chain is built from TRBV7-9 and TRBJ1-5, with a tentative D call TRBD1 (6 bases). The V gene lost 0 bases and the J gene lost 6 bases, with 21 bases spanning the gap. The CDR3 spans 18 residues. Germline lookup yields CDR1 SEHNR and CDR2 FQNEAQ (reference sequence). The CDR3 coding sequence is TGTGCCAGCAGCTTAGCCTCCCTGGGGCAGGGGTACGTTCAGCCCCAGCATTTT. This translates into CASSLASLGQGYVQPQHF.

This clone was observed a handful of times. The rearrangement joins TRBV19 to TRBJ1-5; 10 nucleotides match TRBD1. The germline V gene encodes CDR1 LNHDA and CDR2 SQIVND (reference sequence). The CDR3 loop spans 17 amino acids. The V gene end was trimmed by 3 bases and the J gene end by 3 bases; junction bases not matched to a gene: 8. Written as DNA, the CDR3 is TGTGCCAGTAGTATGTTGGGACAGGGGCGCCACAATCAGCCCCAGCATTTT. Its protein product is CASSMLGQGRHNQPQHF.

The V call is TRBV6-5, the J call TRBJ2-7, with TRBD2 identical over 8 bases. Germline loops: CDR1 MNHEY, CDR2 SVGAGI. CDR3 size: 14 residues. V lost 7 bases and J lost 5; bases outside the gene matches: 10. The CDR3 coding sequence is TGTGCCAGCAAAGTATCTGCGGGAGGTAACGAGCAGTACTTC. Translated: CASKVSAGGNEQYF.

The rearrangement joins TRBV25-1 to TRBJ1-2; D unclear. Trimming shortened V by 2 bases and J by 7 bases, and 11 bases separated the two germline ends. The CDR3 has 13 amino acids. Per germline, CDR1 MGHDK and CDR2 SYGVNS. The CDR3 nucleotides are TGTGCCAGCAGTGAAGAGGAGACGGTTGGCTACACCTTC. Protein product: CASSEEETVGYTF.

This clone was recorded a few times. CDR3 loop: CASSQASSGGAWRETQYF. In nucleotides, the CDR3 is TGTGCCAGCAGCCAAGCGTCTAGCGGGGGGGCCTGGCGAGAGACCCAGTACTTC. The chain uses TRBV4-2 and TRBJ2-5, with 12 positions matching TRBD2. The CDR3 loop spans 18 amino acids. V lost 1 base to trimming and J lost 4 bases; unmatched junction nucleotides: 10. The germline gives CDR1 LGHNA, CDR2 YNFKEQ.